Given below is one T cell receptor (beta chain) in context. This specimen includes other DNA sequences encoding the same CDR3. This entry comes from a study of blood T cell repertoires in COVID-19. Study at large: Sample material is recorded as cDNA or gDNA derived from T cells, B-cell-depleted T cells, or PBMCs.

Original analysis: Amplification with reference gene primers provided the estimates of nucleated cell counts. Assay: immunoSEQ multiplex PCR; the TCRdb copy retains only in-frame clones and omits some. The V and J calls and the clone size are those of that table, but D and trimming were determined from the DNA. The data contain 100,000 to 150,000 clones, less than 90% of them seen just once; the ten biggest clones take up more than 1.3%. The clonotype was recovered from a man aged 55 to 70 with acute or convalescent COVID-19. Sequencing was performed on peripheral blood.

CDR3 sequence: CASSKGLEGTHEQYF. DNA of the CDR3: TGTGCCAGCAGCAAGGGACTGGAAGGGACTCACGAGCAGTACTTC. This chain uses TRBV3-1 (or the pseudogene TRBV3-2) with TRBJ2-7, with a possible D match to TRBD2 (6 bases). The germline CDR1 and CDR2 sequences are LGHDT and YNNKEL (reference sequence). V lost 5 bases, J lost 5 bases, and 19 bases lay in between. The CDR3 consists of 15 residues.